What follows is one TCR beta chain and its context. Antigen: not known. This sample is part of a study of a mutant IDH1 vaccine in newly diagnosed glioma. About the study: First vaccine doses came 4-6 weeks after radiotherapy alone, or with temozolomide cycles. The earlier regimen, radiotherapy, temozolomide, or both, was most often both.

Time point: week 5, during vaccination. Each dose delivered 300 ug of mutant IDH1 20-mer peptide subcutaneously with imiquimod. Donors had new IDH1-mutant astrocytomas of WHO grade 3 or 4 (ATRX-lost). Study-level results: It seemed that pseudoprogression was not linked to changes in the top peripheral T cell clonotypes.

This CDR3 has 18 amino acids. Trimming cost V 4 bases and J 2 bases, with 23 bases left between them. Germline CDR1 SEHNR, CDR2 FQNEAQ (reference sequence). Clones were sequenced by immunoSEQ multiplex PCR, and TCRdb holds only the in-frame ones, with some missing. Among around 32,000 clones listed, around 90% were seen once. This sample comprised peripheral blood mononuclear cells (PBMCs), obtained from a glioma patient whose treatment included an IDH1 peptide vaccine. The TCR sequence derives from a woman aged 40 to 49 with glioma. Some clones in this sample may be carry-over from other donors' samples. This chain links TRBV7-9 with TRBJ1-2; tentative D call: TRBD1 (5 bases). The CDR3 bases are TGTGCCAGCAGCTCCAGGATGGGTTTGCAGGGAATCAACTATGGCTACACCTTC. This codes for CASSSRMGLQGINYGYTF.